This T cell receptor (beta chain) was identified during a study of graft-versus-host responses after intestinal transplantation. Study at large: Among the recipients, all got anti-thymocyte globulin induction and then tacrolimus and steroids for 2 to 3 years.

Comments on this clone: Its target is not known.

Produced via immunoSEQ multiplex PCR; TCRdb's table is partial and in-frame only. Of approximately 50,000 clones detected, less than 85% appear once; the ten largest clones hold about 0.42%. V trimming: 3 bases; J trimming: 3 bases; junction bases outside the gene matches: 11. Germline V gene sequence: CDR1 MNHEY, CDR2 SVGAGI. The CDR3 covers 16 residues. Study-level findings and limits: GvH clones surfaced in recipient marrow, some emerging earlier in ileum or blood. High graft-versus-host to host-versus-graft clonal ratios were found in allografts of patients who had graft-donor T cell macrochimerism. HvG clone declines early post-transplant were associated with peak circulating GvH levels.

This specimen was unstimulated CD4+ T cells sorted from spleen or lymph node cells, taken before transplant. The chain combines TRBV6-5 with TRBJ2-7, with 7 bases lining up with TRBD2. This receptor was taken from a human donor who was the organ donor for an intestinal transplant. The CDR3 sequence is CASSYTRTSYRYEQYF. CDR3 DNA: TGTGCCAGCAGTTATACCCGGACTAGTTACCGCTACGAGCAGTACTTC.